A single T cell receptor beta chain is shown here with its context. This sample was taken from a study of blood T cell repertoires in COVID-19. Overall study context: Acute and convalescent COVID-19 samples came from the United States, Italy and Spain. PBMCs, B-cell-depleted T cells, or T cells provided the cDNA or gDNA that made up the material.

Per the original methods: Scientists estimated how many nucleated cells there were by amplifying reference gene primers. Clones were read by immunoSEQ multiplex PCR, and TCRdb kept only the in-frame ones, dropping some. V, J and clone size are taken as reported in that table, and D and trimming were inferred from the DNA itself. The table includes about 42,000 clones, around four fifths detected once. CDR3 length equals 14 residues. Looked up from germline, CDR1 is SNHLY and CDR2 is FYNNEI. V was shortened by 2 bases and J by 5 bases, with 12 bases between the two germline ends. Material: peripheral blood. This sequence joins TRBV2 and TRBJ2-5, with a possible D match to TRBD2 (6 bases). The sequence came from a man aged 50 to 60 with active COVID-19. CDR3 loop: CASSERSGGETQYF. DNA of the CDR3: TGTGCCAGCAGTGAAAGGTCTGGGGGGGAGACCCAGTACTTC.